This TCR beta chain was sequenced in a study of PD-1 blockade in classical Hodgkin lymphoma. TCRdb's copy holds only in-frame clones and misses some; the assay was immunoSEQ multiplex PCR. The table shows over 5,500 clones, with 78% occurring only once. Each patient experienced a relapse that followed autologous stem cell transplantation, and brentuximab vedotin exposure varied. CD4+ T cells were purified from thawed PBMCs by magnetic negative selection. Sample: CD4+ T cells from blood, taken at baseline. This TCR was recovered from a human donor with classical Hodgkin lymphoma.

CDR3 sequence (DNA): TGCGCCAGCAGCCACGACCCCGGGACAGTCGGGTCTGGAAACACCATATATTTT. It codes for CASSHDPGTVGSGNTIYF. This sequence joins TRBV4-3 and TRBJ1-3, with TRBD1 matching over 7 bases. V shed 3 bases and J 1 base; nucleotides not matched to a gene: 12. From germline, CDR1 is LGHNA and CDR2 YSLEER. The CDR3 sequence is 18 residues long.